Listed here are 3 T cell receptor beta chains from one sample, sequenced in a study of blood T cell repertoires in COVID-19. Sequenced by immunoSEQ multiplex PCR; TCRdb stores in-frame clones only, minus some. The sample carries around 100,000 clones, 89% recorded once. The source material was peripheral blood. These TCRs come from a man in his fifties or sixties with COVID-19, enrolled during active disease.

V gene TRBV6-5 combines with J gene TRBJ1-4; possible D gene TRBD1, 6 bases. CDR3 length: 16 residues. V was cut by 1 base and J by 3 bases, with 12 bases left in between. Looked up from germline, CDR1 is MNHEY and CDR2 is SVGAGI. CDR3 residues: CASSYFGGASNEKLFF. CDR3 sequence (DNA): TGTGCCAGCAGTTACTTCGGGGGGGCGTCTAATGAAAAACTGTTTTTT.

The J gene is TRBJ1-1, the V gene TRBV3-1 (or the pseudogene TRBV3-2); 10 nucleotides align to TRBD1. The germline gives CDR1 LGHDT, CDR2 YNNKEL (reference sequence). CDR3 size: 16 residues. V was pared by 7 bases and J by 0 bases, with 8 bases of the junction left unmatched. The CDR3 here is CASNLRDRGVNTEAFF. In nucleotides, the CDR3 is TGTGCCAGCAACCTCCGGGACAGGGGAGTGAACACTGAAGCTTTCTTT.

The V gene is TRBV4-3, the J gene TRBJ2-1; D call uncertain. This CDR3 comprises 13 residues. With 4 bases removed from V and 5 bases from J, the gap between germline ends came to 9 bases. In germline, CDR1 is LGHNA, CDR2 YSLEER. CDR3 residues: CASSPHRNNEQFF. Here the CDR3 DNA reads TGCGCCAGCAGCCCCCACAGAAACAATGAGCAGTTCTTC.